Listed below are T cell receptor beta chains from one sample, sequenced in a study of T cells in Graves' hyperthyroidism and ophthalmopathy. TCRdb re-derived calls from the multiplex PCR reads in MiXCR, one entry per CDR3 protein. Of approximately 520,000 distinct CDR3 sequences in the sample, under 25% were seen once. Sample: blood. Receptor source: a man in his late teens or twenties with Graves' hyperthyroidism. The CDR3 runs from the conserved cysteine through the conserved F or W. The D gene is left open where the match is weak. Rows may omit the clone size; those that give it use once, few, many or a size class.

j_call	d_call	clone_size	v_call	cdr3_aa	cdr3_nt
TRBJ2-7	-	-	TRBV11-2	CASSLGGSRSYEQYF	TGTGCCAGCAGCTTAGGGGGGTCGCGCTCCTACGAGCAGTACTTC
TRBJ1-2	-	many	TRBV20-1	CSAETWKGGLLYGYTF	TGCAGTGCCGAAACATGGAAAGGGGGTCTCCTCTATGGCTACACCTTC
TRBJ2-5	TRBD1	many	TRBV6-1	CASSNPGGSKTKYF	TGTGCCAGCAGCAACCCAGGGGGCTCGAAGACCAAGTACTTC
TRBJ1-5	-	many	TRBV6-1	CASSNTWGGSDQPQHF	TGTGCCAGCAGCAATACATGGGGGGGTTCCGATCAGCCCCAGCATTTT
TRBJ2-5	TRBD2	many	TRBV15	CATSPGGALEETQYF	TGTGCCACCAGTCCGGGGGGGGCTTTGGAAGAGACCCAGTACTTC
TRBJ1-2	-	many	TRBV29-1	CSVIQGYGYTF	TGCAGCGTAATACAGGGCTATGGCTACACCTTC
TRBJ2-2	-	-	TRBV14	CASSREVNTGELFF	TGTGCCAGCAGCCGAGAAGTTAACACCGGGGAGCTGTTTTTT
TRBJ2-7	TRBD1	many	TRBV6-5	CASSYTWTGSYEQYF	TGTGCCAGCAGTTACACGTGGACAGGGAGCTACGAGCAGTACTTC
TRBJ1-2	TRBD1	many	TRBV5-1	CASSFGTGSFSYGYTF	TGCGCCAGCAGCTTCGGGACAGGGTCCTTCTCCTATGGCTACACCTTC
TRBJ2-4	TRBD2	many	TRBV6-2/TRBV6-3	CASSYGTSGGKNIQYF	TGTGCCAGCAGTTACGGGACTAGCGGGGGTAAAAACATTCAGTACTTC
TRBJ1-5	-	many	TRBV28	CASSTPFEGGSNQPQHF	TGTGCCAGCAGTACCCCATTCGAGGGGGGTAGCAATCAGCCCCAGCATTTT
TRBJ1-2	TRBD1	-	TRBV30	CATISGGYGYTF	TGTGCCACAATTTCAGGGGGCTATGGCTACACCTTC
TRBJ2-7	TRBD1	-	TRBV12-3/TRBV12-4	CASSVTRTGNEQYF	TGTGCCAGCAGTGTGACTCGGACAGGGAACGAGCAGTACTTC
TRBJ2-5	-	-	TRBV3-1	CASSQANGGLWETQYF	TGCGCCAGCAGCCAAGCCAACGGGGGGCTCTGGGAGACCCAGTACTTC
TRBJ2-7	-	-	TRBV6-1	CASILQGGPPYEQYF	TGTGCCAGCATCCTTCAGGGGGGCCCACCCTACGAGCAGTACTTC
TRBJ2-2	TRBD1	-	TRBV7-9	CASSADRGVTGELFF	TGTGCCAGCAGCGCCGACAGGGGGGTCACCGGGGAGCTGTTTTTT
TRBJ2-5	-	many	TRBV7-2	CASSFPKETQYF	TGTGCCAGCAGCTTTCCCAAAGAGACCCAGTACTTC
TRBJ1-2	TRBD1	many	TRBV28	CASSSGTGDYGYTF	TGTGCCAGCAGTTCCGGGACAGGGGACTATGGCTACACCTTC
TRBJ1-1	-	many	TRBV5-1	CASSFPGWGSDTEAFF	TGCGCCAGCAGCTTTCCGGGGTGGGGAAGCGACACTGAAGCTTTCTTT
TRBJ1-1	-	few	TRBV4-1	CASSFTTGLTEAFF	TGCGCCAGCTCCTTCACGACAGGACTAACTGAAGCTTTCTTT
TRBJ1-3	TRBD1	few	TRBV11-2	CASSRPGQHSGNTIYF	TGTGCCAGCAGCAGGCCGGGACAGCACTCTGGAAACACCATATATTTT
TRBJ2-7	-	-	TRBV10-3	CAISERENLLYEQYF	TGTGCCATCAGTGAGAGGGAGAATCTGCTTTACGAGCAGTACTTC
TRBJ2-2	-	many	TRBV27	CASSLGGSTGELFF	TGTGCCAGCAGTCTAGGGGGTAGCACCGGGGAGCTGTTTTTT
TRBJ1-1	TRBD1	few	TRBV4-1	CASSHLTGGTEAFF	TGCGCCAGCAGCCATTTAACAGGGGGGACTGAAGCTTTCTTT
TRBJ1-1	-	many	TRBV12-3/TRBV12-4	CASSSRAFGAFF	TGTGCCAGCAGTTCCCGTGCCTTTGGGGCTTTCTTT
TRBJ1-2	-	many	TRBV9	CASSQGSGGYTF	TGTGCCAGCAGCCAGGGGTCCGGCGGCTACACCTTC
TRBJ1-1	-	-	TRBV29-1	CSVPKPDNLNTEAFF	TGCAGCGTCCCTAAACCTGACAATTTGAACACTGAAGCTTTCTTT
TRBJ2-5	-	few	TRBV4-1	CASSHHRGTQYF	TGCGCCAGCAGCCACCATAGGGGGACCCAGTACTTC
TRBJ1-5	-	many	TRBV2	CASSGQSNQPQHF	TGTGCCAGCAGTGGACAGTCCAATCAGCCCCAGCATTTT
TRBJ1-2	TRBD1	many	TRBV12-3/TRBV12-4	CATQRTGIFYGYTF	TGTGCCACCCAAAGGACAGGGATCTTCTATGGCTACACCTTC
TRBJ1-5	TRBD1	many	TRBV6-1	CASSEDQGVDQPQHF	TGTGCCAGCAGTGAGGATCAGGGGGTTGATCAGCCCCAGCATTTT
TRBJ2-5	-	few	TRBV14	CASSQAYGKETQYF	TGTGCCAGCAGCCAAGCGTACGGGAAAGAGACCCAGTACTTC
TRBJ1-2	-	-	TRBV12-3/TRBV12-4	CASSHRRRGGYTF	TGTGCCAGCAGCCACAGGAGAAGGGGTGGCTACACCTTC
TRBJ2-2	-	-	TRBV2	CASSEGELAGELFF	TGTGCCAGCAGTGAGGGGGAGCTCGCCGGGGAGCTGTTTTTT
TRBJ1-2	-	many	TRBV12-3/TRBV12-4	CASSTQTANYGYTF	TGTGCCAGCAGTACTCAGACGGCCAACTATGGCTACACCTTC
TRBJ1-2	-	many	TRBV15	CATSRGQVSNYGYTF	TGTGCCACCAGCAGAGGACAGGTATCGAACTATGGCTACACCTTC
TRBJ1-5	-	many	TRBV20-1	CSAQQGDQPQHF	TGCAGTGCTCAACAGGGAGATCAGCCCCAGCATTTT
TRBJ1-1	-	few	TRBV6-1	CASSEPRTGNTEAFF	TGTGCCAGCAGTGAACCCAGAACAGGGAACACTGAAGCTTTCTTT
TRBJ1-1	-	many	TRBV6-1	CASSDPGTEAFF	TGTGCCAGCAGTGACCCGGGGACTGAAGCTTTCTTT
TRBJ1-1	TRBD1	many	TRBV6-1	CASSPGQGGATEAFF	TGTGCCAGCAGCCCAGGACAGGGGGGAGCCACTGAAGCTTTCTTT
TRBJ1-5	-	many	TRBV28	CASRRQLSNQPQHF	TGTGCCAGCAGGCGACAGCTTAGCAATCAGCCCCAGCATTTT
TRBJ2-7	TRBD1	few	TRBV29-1	CSVAFRGLTTYEQYF	TGCAGCGTCGCCTTCAGGGGGCTTACGACCTACGAGCAGTACTTC
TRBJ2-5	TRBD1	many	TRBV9	CASSARQGYGQETQYF	TGTGCCAGCAGCGCGCGACAGGGTTATGGCCAAGAGACCCAGTACTTC
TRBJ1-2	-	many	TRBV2	CASTKDSRASGYTF	TGTGCCAGCACCAAAGACAGTCGGGCGTCCGGCTACACCTTC
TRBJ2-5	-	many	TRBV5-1	CASSFGGSEETQYF	TGCGCCAGCAGCTTTGGGGGGTCGGAAGAGACCCAGTACTTC
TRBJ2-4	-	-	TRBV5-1	CASRRQAENIQYF	TGCGCCAGCCGTCGACAGGCAGAAAACATTCAGTACTTC
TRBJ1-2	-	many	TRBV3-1	CASSQGFYGYTF	TGTGCCAGCAGCCAAGGTTTCTATGGCTACACCTTC
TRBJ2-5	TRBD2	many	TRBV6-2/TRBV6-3	CASSYVVAGSETQYF	TGTGCCAGCAGTTACGTAGTAGCGGGATCCGAGACCCAGTACTTC
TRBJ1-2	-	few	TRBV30	CAGGPYGYTF	TGTGCCGGTGGGCCTTATGGCTACACCTTC